A selection of T cell receptor beta chains follows, all from one sample in a study of identical twins. TCRdb independently ran MiXCR on the 5' RACE reads; one entry per CDR3 protein. The data contain 1.5 million to 2 million distinct CDR3 sequences, less than 40% of them seen just once; the ten biggest clones take up 0.25% to 0.3%. The specimen sequenced was cord blood. The receptors come from a newborn girl in good health. Each CDR3 is given with its conserved first and last residue. The order of the fields is J gene, D gene, clone size, V gene, CDR3 protein, CDR3 DNA. The D gene is left open where the match is weak. The listing skips clone size in some rows; elsewhere it reads once, few, many or a size class.

>TRBJ2-3|TRBD2|-|TRBV9
CASSVVGGGSTDTQYF
TGTGCCAGCAGCGTAGTGGGGGGGGGGAGCACAGATACGCAGTATTTT
>TRBJ2-1|-|many|TRBV6-5
CASSYGSSSYNEQFF
TGTGCCAGCAGTTATGGGTCGAGCTCCTACAATGAGCAGTTCTTC
>TRBJ1-5|-|-|TRBV20-1
CSATTNNQPQHF
TGCAGTGCTACAACAAACAATCAGCCCCAGCATTTT
>TRBJ1-5|-|-|TRBV10-3
CASLGVMGQPQHF
TGTGCCAGCTTAGGGGTGATGGGACAGCCCCAGCATTTT
>TRBJ2-7|-|-|TRBV3-1
CASSQHQKTYNEQYF
TGTGCCAGCAGCCAACATCAGAAGACCTACAATGAGCAGTACTTC
>TRBJ2-2|-|once|TRBV6-4
CASSEQAHTGELFF
TGTGCCAGCAGTGAACAGGCCCACACCGGGGAGCTGTTTTTT
>TRBJ1-2|TRBD1|once|TRBV7-9
CASSLEGTDTF
TGTGCCAGCAGCTTAGAGGGGACAGACACCTTC
>TRBJ2-7|-|-|TRBV20-1
CSATSQGRDYEQYF
TGCAGTGCGACATCACAGGGAAGGGACTACGAGCAGTACTTC
>TRBJ2-7|TRBD2|few|TRBV7-8
CASSYWTSGVSYEQYF
TGTGCCAGCAGCTACTGGACTAGCGGGGTCTCCTACGAGCAGTACTTC
>TRBJ2-7|-|few|TRBV20-1
CSAPKSSGYEQYF
TGCAGTGCCCCCAAGAGTAGCGGTTACGAGCAGTACTTC
>TRBJ2-4|-|many|TRBV18
CASRGAKNIQYF
TGTGCCAGTCGGGGAGCCAAAAACATTCAGTACTTC
>TRBJ2-1|-|-|TRBV25-1
CASSESSTTYEQFF
TGTGCCAGCAGTGAATCTTCCACGACCTACGAGCAGTTCTTC
>TRBJ2-3|TRBD1|-|TRBV10-3
CAISEYGQGTDAQYF
TGTGCCATCAGTGAGTATGGACAGGGAACAGATGCGCAGTATTTT
>TRBJ1-4|TRBD1|few|TRBV12-3/TRBV12-4
CASSPGQGAGVNEKLFF
TGTGCCAGCAGTCCCGGACAGGGGGCGGGCGTTAATGAAAAACTGTTTTTT
>TRBJ1-4|TRBD1|-|TRBV2
CASTRQGRLFF
TGTGCCAGCACCCGACAGGGGCGACTGTTTTTT
>TRBJ1-5|TRBD1|few|TRBV28
CASSSTTGGSQPQHF
TGTGCCAGCAGTTCGACGACAGGGGGAAGTCAGCCCCAGCATTTT
>TRBJ2-1|-|few|TRBV10-3
CAISGGLSWDEQFF
TGTGCCATCAGTGGAGGACTTAGCTGGGATGAGCAGTTCTTC
>TRBJ1-1|-|-|TRBV29-1
CSVSSGPRTEAFF
TGCAGCGTTTCCTCAGGGCCGCGCACTGAAGCTTTCTTT
>TRBJ1-2|TRBD1|once|TRBV20-1
CSARGARAGGFGGYTF
TGCAGTGCTAGAGGAGCCCGGGCAGGGGGTTTTGGGGGCTACACCTTC
>TRBJ2-7|-|few|TRBV20-1
CSASLPMVVYEQYF
TGCAGTGCTAGCCTACCCATGGTGGTATACGAGCAGTACTTC
>TRBJ1-2|TRBD1|many|TRBV6-5
CASAGQGPLLNYGYTF
TGTGCCAGCGCGGGACAGGGGCCTCTCCTTAACTATGGCTACACCTTC
>TRBJ1-1|TRBD1|-|TRBV5-1
CASSTLYRGTEAFF
TGCGCCAGCAGCACCCTATACAGGGGCACTGAAGCTTTCTTT
>TRBJ2-1|-|-|TRBV5-1
CASTLGDNYNEQFF
TGCGCCAGCACCCTAGGGGACAACTACAATGAGCAGTTCTTC
>TRBJ1-5|-|-|TRBV28
CASSLGPRTLYSNQPQHF
TGTGCCAGCAGTTTAGGCCCCCGGACACTGTATAGCAATCAGCCCCAGCATTTT
>TRBJ1-2|TRBD1|many|TRBV4-2
CASSPGQGTLANYGYTF
TGTGCCAGCAGCCCCGGACAGGGGACGTTAGCTAACTATGGCTACACCTTC
>TRBJ1-5|-|-|TRBV5-5
CASSLARIGPQHF
TGTGCCAGCAGCTTGGCGAGGATTGGGCCCCAGCATTTT
>TRBJ2-1|-|-|TRBV7-9
CASSYDRFNEQFF
TGTGCCAGCAGTTATGACAGGTTCAATGAGCAGTTCTTC
>TRBJ2-1|-|few|TRBV14
CASSQGRLGPYNEQFF
TGTGCCAGCAGCCAAGGCCGGCTAGGACCCTACAATGAGCAGTTCTTC
>TRBJ2-7|-|once|TRBV20-1
CSARNARKTYEQYF
TGCAGTGCTAGAAATGCGCGGAAAACCTACGAGCAGTACTTC
>TRBJ2-7|-|few|TRBV14
CASSRGDENEQYF
TGTGCCAGCAGCCGAGGGGACGAAAACGAGCAGTACTTC
>TRBJ1-6|TRBD1|few|TRBV10-3
CAISGTGQSPLHF
TGTGCCATCAGTGGGACAGGTCAATCACCCCTCCACTTT
>TRBJ2-3|TRBD2|few|TRBV7-8
CASSLGVLATISTDTQYF
TGTGCCAGCAGCTTAGGGGTACTAGCGACAATTAGCACAGATACGCAGTATTTT
>TRBJ2-1|-|-|TRBV6-2/TRBV6-3
CASSSPAGLSYNEQFF
TGTGCCAGCAGTTCGCCTGCAGGCCTCTCCTACAATGAGCAGTTCTTC
>TRBJ2-3|TRBD2|-|TRBV5-5
CASSLSWSGGTDTQYF
TGTGCCAGCAGCTTGTCCTGGAGCGGGGGGACAGATACGCAGTATTTT
>TRBJ2-7|-|many|TRBV28
CASSPRTAPYEQYF
TGTGCCAGCAGTCCTCGGACGGCCCCCTACGAGCAGTACTTC
>TRBJ2-1|TRBD2|-|TRBV7-9
CASSRPGSGGLEFF
TGTGCCAGCAGCCGACCCGGCAGCGGGGGGCTTGAGTTCTTC
>TRBJ1-2|TRBD1|few|TRBV10-3
CAIRSSGQGSGSYGYTF
TGTGCCATCAGGAGTTCGGGACAGGGATCGGGTAGCTATGGCTACACCTTC
>TRBJ1-2|-|many|TRBV12-3/TRBV12-4
CASSLERAFYGYTF
TGTGCCAGCAGTTTAGAGAGGGCATTCTATGGCTACACCTTC
>TRBJ1-6|-|-|TRBV20-1
CSARGGASSYNSPLHF
TGCAGTGCTAGAGGGGGAGCGAGCTCCTATAATTCACCCCTCCACTTT
>TRBJ1-2|-|many|TRBV25-1
CASSLQASNYGYTF
TGTGCCAGCAGCTTGCAGGCCTCTAACTATGGCTACACCTTC
>TRBJ2-1|TRBD1|-|TRBV6-1
CASGRRGTGGTEQFF
TGTGCCAGCGGAAGGCGCGGGACAGGGGGGACTGAGCAGTTCTTC
>TRBJ2-2|TRBD2|-|TRBV20-1
CSARGRLASNTGELFF
TGCAGTGCTAGAGGACGACTAGCGTCGAACACCGGGGAGCTGTTTTTT
>TRBJ1-1|-|few|TRBV10-3
CAISESWTENTEAFF
TGTGCCATCAGTGAGTCCTGGACGGAGAACACTGAAGCTTTCTTT
>TRBJ2-7|-|few|TRBV29-1
CSVVDLASYEQYF
TGCAGCGTTGTAGACCTCGCCTCCTACGAGCAGTACTTC
>TRBJ1-5|-|-|TRBV28
CASSFSGEDFNQPQHF
TGTGCCAGCAGTTTCTCAGGGGAGGACTTCAATCAGCCCCAGCATTTT
>TRBJ2-7|TRBD2|-|TRBV7-2
CARSSTSGSYEQYF
TGTGCCCGCAGCTCGACTAGCGGCTCCTACGAGCAGTACTTC
>TRBJ1-1|TRBD1|-|TRBV20-1
CSAETGGSMNTEAFF
TGCAGTGCGGAAACAGGGGGAAGCATGAACACTGAAGCTTTCTTT
>TRBJ2-3|-|-|TRBV5-5
CASSLRTCGGADTQYF
TGTGCCAGCAGCCTTAGGACTTGCGGGGGCGCAGATACGCAGTATTTT
>TRBJ2-3|TRBD2|-|TRBV10-1
CASSGTSGAFSSTDTQYF
TGCGCCAGCAGTGGAACTAGCGGAGCGTTTTCTAGCACAGATACGCAGTATTTT
>TRBJ2-3|-|few|TRBV24-1
CATSDSTRATDTQYF
TGTGCCACCAGTGATTCGACTAGAGCCACAGATACGCAGTATTTT
>TRBJ2-1|TRBD1|-|TRBV5-6
CASSALSGTGDNEQFF
TGTGCCAGCAGCGCTCTCTCCGGGACAGGGGACAATGAGCAGTTCTTC
>TRBJ1-6|-|few|TRBV10-3
CAISDGGSSYNSPLHF
TGTGCCATCAGTGACGGTGGGAGCTCCTATAATTCACCCCTCCACTTT
>TRBJ1-2|-|-|TRBV9
CASSVDRARDGCTF
TGTGCCAGCAGCGTAGACCGGGCGAGGGATGGCTGCACCTTC